The T cell receptor (beta chain) described here comes from a study of a mutant IDH1 vaccine in newly diagnosed glioma. Study background: Treated patients comprised approximately 62% males and roughly 40% females, mean age approximately 37 years. Before enrollment, patients got radiotherapy alone, temozolomide alone, or mostly the combination.

The data were produced by immunoSEQ multiplex PCR, yet TCRdb's version contains in-frame clones alone and is incomplete. The sample lists roughly 86,000 clones, 80% occurring once. Time point specified: baseline, week 1 (first vaccination visit). The treatment denotes: pre-vaccination baseline after standard-of-care therapy. CDR3 size: 15 residues. The germline V gene encodes CDR1 MNHNY and CDR2 SVGAGI (reference sequence). The junction had 7 bases not matched to a gene; V was cut back by 6 bases and J by 0 bases. Sequencing was performed on PBMCs, taken from a glioma patient treated with radiotherapy, temozolomide or both. This TCR was sampled from a man aged 35 to 55 with glioma. The V gene is TRBV6-6, the J gene TRBJ1-1, with 7 bases that match TRBD1. The CDR3 reads CASRGGLHMNTEAFF. For the CDR3, the DNA is TGTGCCAGCAGAGGGGGCTTGCACATGAACACTGAAGCTTTCTTT.